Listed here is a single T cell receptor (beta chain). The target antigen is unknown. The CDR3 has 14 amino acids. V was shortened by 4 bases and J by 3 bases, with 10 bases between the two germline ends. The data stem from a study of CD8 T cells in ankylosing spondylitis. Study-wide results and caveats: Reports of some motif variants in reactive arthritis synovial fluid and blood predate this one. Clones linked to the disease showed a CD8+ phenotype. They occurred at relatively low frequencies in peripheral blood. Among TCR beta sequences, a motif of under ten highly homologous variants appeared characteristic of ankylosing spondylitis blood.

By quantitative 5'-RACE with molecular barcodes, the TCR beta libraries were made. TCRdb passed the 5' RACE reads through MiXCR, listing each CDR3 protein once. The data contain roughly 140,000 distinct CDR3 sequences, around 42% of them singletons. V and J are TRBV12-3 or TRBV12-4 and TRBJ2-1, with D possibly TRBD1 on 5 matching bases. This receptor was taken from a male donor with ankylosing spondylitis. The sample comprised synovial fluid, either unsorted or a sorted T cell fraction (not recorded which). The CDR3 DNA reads TGTGCCAGCAGTTCCCACGACAGCTACAATGAGCAGTTCTTC. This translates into CASSSHDSYNEQFF.